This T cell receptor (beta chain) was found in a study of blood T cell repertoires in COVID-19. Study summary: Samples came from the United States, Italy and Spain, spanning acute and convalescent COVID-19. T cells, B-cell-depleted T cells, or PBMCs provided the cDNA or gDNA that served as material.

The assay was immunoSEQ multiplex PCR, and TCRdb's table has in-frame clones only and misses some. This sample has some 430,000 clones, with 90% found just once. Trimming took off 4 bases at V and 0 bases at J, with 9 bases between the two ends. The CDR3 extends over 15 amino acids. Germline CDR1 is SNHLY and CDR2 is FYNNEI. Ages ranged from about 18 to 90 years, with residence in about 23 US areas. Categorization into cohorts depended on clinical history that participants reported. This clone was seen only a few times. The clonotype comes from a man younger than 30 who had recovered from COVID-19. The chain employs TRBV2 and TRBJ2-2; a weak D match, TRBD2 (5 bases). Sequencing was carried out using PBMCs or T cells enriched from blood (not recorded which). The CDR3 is CASSVRGPNTGELFF. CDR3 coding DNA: TGTGCCAGCAGTGTACGCGGGCCGAACACCGGGGAGCTGTTTTTT.